The clone carrying this T cell receptor (beta chain) was observed a few times. The target antigen is unknown. The source of the sample is a study of T cell responses to AZD1222 COVID-19 vaccine. Generated by immunoSEQ multiplex PCR, the TCRdb table keeps only in-frame clones and is missing some. The table has roughly 130,000 clones, over 75% seen once. The study's findings and limits: Repertoire sampling was restricted to post-peak T cell response timepoints. Only 5 or 6 people who got AZD1222 tested seropositive at baseline. There were vaccine-associated CD4 TCRs across spike, dominant at 160-218 and 743-854.

Per the germline V gene, CDR1 is SGHAT and CDR2 is FQDESV (reference sequence). The CDR3 covers 14 residues. The V and J ends lost 3 bases and 3 bases, in that order; junction bases with no gene match: 2. The rearrangement uses TRBV11-1 and TRBJ2-7, with 10 nucleotides matching TRBD2. This TCR derives from an adult in good health. The sequencing used peripheral blood, collected on day 0 of AZD1222 vaccination. As DNA, the CDR3 is TGTGCCAGCAGCTTGGGACTAGCGAACTACGAGCAGTACTTC. This translates into CASSLGLANYEQYF.